This T cell receptor (beta chain) emerged from a study of cytomegalovirus exposure and HLA in healthy donors. Points from the study as a whole: In a later analysis, common viral pathogens appeared linked to several of the most significant clusters. The authors later linked a missense DCLRE1C variant to TCR beta V- and J-gene trimming.

As to this clone: Its antigen is not known.

The CDR3 totals 16 residues. Trimming at V came to 4 bases and at J to 3 bases, leaving 6 bases not matched to a gene. Germline loops: CDR1 SGHDT, CDR2 YYEEEE. Amplification used 60 Vbeta primers and 13 Jbeta primers. In the original processing: Roughly 11 million of the about 80 million unique TCR beta chains counted in a later analysis were shared. The data were produced by immunoSEQ multiplex PCR, yet TCRdb's version contains in-frame clones alone and is incomplete. The DNA gave D and trimming, while V, J and clone size come from that table. The sample holds just over 150,000 clones, 80% to 90% seen once.

The sequenced material came from PBMCs. This clonotype was sampled from a young man in good health and CMV-seropositive. This chain links TRBV5-6 with TRBJ2-3; 12 bases agree with TRBD2. The DNA of the CDR3 is TGTGCCAGCAGCGAAGTACTAGCGGGGGGTACAGATACGCAGTATTTT. Protein sequence: CASSEVLAGGTDTQYF.